This T cell receptor (beta chain) was sequenced during a study of cytomegalovirus exposure and HLA in healthy donors. Study in general: In a previous analysis, 120 million or so unique TCR beta sequences were found from 170 million or so T cells. Notes on the study in general: Being productive about 90% or about 30% of the time was typical of most TCR beta V segments in an earlier analysis. 150 to 200 TCR beta chains were listed as cytomegalovirus-associated. In a later analysis, CMV-associated beta chains were mostly HLA-associated, it appeared.

The CDR3 length is 15 residues. A note on this clone: Its antigen is unknown.

Vbeta (60) and Jbeta (13) primers were used in the PCR. Profiling relied on immunoSEQ multiplex PCR, and the TCRdb table lists in-frame clones only, not all of them. The sample has 180,000 or so clones; 76% are singletons. Sequenced: PBMCs. The V call is TRBV21-1, the J call TRBJ2-7; TRBD1 is the table's D call, not checked against the DNA. TRBV21-1 corresponds to a pseudogene. This clonotype was obtained from a man between 18 and 35 years old in good health and CMV-seronegative. Here the CDR3 reads CASSNDRGLSYEQYF. The CDR3 DNA follows: TGTGCCAGCAGCAACGACAGGGGGCTTTCCTACGAGCAGTACTTC.